The source of this T cell receptor beta chain is a study of blood T cell repertoires in COVID-19. Background on the study: From T cells, B-cell-depleted T cells, or PBMCs came the material, which was cDNA or gDNA.

Assay used: immunoSEQ multiplex PCR; TCRdb lists only in-frame clones, some missing. Here the sample spans around 310,000 clones, roughly 90% being singletons. The CDR3 runs 15 residues. The J segment lost 3 bases and the V segment lost 5 bases, leaving 8 bases of the junction unmatched. Germline CDR1 reads LNHNV; CDR2 reads YYDKDF (reference sequence). The sequencing input was peripheral blood. The sequence came from an older woman with acute or convalescent COVID-19. The gene calls are TRBV15 and TRBJ2-7, with 9 positions matching TRBD1. Here the CDR3 reads CATSAQGDRDYEQYF. The CDR3 DNA reads TGTGCCACCAGCGCCCAGGGGGACAGGGACTACGAGCAGTACTTC. Looking up the rest from reference TRBV15 and TRBJ2-7 gives the full variable domain: DAMVIQNPRYQVTQFGKPVTLSCSQTLNHNVMYWYQQKSSQAPKLLFHYYDKDFNNEADTPDNFQSRRPNTSFCFLDIRSPGLGDTAMYLCATSAQGDRDYEQYFGPGTRLTVT.